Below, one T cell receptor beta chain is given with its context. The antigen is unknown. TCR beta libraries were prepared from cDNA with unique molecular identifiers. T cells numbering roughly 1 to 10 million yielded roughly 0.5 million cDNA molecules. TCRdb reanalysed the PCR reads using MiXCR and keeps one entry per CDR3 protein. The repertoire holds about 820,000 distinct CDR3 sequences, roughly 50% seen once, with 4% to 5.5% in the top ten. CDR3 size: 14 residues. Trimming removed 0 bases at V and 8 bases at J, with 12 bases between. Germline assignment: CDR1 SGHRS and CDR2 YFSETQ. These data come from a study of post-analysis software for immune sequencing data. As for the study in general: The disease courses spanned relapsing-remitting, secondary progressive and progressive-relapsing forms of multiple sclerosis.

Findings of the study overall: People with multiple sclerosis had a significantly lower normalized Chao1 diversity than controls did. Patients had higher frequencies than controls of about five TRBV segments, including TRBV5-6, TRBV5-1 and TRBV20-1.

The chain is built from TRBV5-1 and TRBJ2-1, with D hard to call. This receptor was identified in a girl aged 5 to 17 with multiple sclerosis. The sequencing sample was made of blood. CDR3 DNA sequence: TGCGCCAGCAGCTTGGCCAGGCTAGACGATGAGCAGTTCTTC. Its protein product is CASSLARLDDEQFF. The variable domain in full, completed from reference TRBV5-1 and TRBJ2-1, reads KAGVTQTPRYLIKTRGQQVTLSCSPISGHRSVSWYQQTPGQGLQFLFEYFSETQRNKGNFPGRFSGRQFSNSRSEMNVSTLELGDSALYLCASSLARLDDEQFFGPGTRLTVL.